What follows are 22 T cell receptor beta chains derived from one specimen sequenced in a study of metastatic and nonmetastatic thyroid tumors. TCRdb ran MiXCR on the PCR reads. This table holds about 48,000 clones, approximately 24% found once. Before thyroid surgery, none of the patients had received any treatment. The sequencing input was blood. The receptors were sampled from a male donor with papillary thyroid cancer or a benign thyroid nodule (not recorded which). Some clones in this sample may be carry-over from other donors' samples.

This clone was picked up a small number of times. The chain carries TRBV11-1 and TRBJ2-3, with 8 positions matching TRBD2. This CDR3 spans 16 amino acids. The ends lost 1 base at V and 6 bases at J; junction bases unmatched: 9. Germline V gene data show CDR1 as SGHAT and CDR2 as FQDESV (reference sequence). The CDR3, as DNA: TGTGCCAGCAGCTTAGGGACTAGCTTCTCCTACGATACGCAGTATTTT. It encodes CASSLGTSFSYDTQYF.

Only a few counts were recorded for this clone. This sequence joins TRBV5-6 and TRBJ2-3; no firm D call. The V gene lost 4 bases and the J gene lost 6 bases, with 9 bases spanning the gap. Germline CDR1 reads SGHDT; CDR2 reads YYEEEE. This CDR3 has 12 amino acids. DNA for the CDR3: TGTGCCAGCAGCGTGTTGGACGATACGCAGTATTTT. This sequence encodes CASSVLDDTQYF.

The chain employs TRBV19 and TRBJ2-2; no clear D. Trimming left V 3 bases short and J 5 bases short, with 7 bases between. The CDR3 extends over 13 amino acids. Germline-derived CDR1 and CDR2 are LNHDA and SQIVND (reference sequence). The CDR3 protein is CASSISTTGELFF. For the CDR3, the DNA is TGTGCCAGTAGTATCTCCACGACCGGGGAGCTGTTTTTT.

In this sample, this clone is medium-sized. The chain joins TRBV5-1 to TRBJ1-4; D call uncertain. Per germline, CDR1 SGHRS and CDR2 YFSETQ. The germline V and J ends were trimmed by 1 base and 3 bases, with 10 bases remaining between them. This CDR3 has 15 amino acids. CDR3 amino acids: CASSLTSTANEKLFF. In nucleotides, the CDR3 is TGCGCCAGCAGCTTGACGTCTACTGCTAATGAAAAACTGTTTTTT.

There are many counts of this clone. Other DNA sequences in the same sample also yield this CDR3. V and J are TRBV28 and TRBJ2-1, with D maybe TRBD1 (5 bases). Trimming removed 7 bases from V and 9 bases from J, with 19 bases in between. The CDR3 is 14 residues long. Germline V lookup: CDR1 MDHEN, CDR2 SYDVKM. The CDR3 region is CASTPFLGAIEQFF. The CDR3 coding sequence is TGTGCCAGCACACCCTTCTTAGGGGCGATTGAGCAGTTCTTC. The whole variable domain, filled in from reference TRBV28 and TRBJ2-1, reads DVKVTQSSRYLVKRTGEKVFLECVQDMDHENMFWYRQDPGLGLRLIYFSYDVKMKEKGDIPEGYSVSREKKERFSLILESASTNQTSMYLCASTPFLGAIEQFFGPGTRLTVL.

This clone was detected ten times or more. The same CDR3 can be traced to other DNA sequences in this sample. The J gene is TRBJ2-7, the V gene TRBV19; either TRBD1 or TRBD2 may fit D (7 bases each). The ends were cut back, 4 bases at V and 5 bases at J, with 15 bases in the middle. The CDR3 length is 14 residues. Germline V lookup: CDR1 LNHDA, CDR2 SQIVND (reference sequence). CDR3 nucleotide sequence: TGTGCCAGTAGTACCCGGGGAGGGGGCCACGAGCAGTACTTC. It translates to CASSTRGGGHEQYF.

At least ten counts were recorded for this clone. The V gene is TRBV7-9, the J gene TRBJ2-7, with 8 positions matching TRBD1. Germline V gives CDR1 SEHNR, CDR2 FQNEAQ (reference sequence). Trimming took 5 bases from V and 2 from J; bases not matched to a gene: 8. The CDR3 contains 15 residues. DNA of the CDR3: TGTGCCAGCAGCCCGGACAGGGTAGGGCCCTACGAGCAGTACTTC. Its protein is CASSPDRVGPYEQYF. Filled out from reference TRBV7-9 and TRBJ2-7, the complete variable domain reads DTGVSQNPRHKITKRGQNVTFRCDPISEHNRLYWYRQTLGQGPEFLTYFQNEAQLEKSRLLSDRFSAERPKGSFSTLEIQRTEQGDSAMYLCASSPDRVGPYEQYFGPGTRLTVT.

This clone was detected many times. J is TRBJ1-1 and V is TRBV29-1; D is unclear. The CDR3 has 13 amino acids. V lost 7 bases to trimming and J lost 5 bases, with 17 bases between them. Germline V gives CDR1 SQVTM, CDR2 ANQGSEA. The CDR3 DNA is TGCAGCGGTTCACAGAGAGGAGGAACTGAAGCTTTCTTT. Its translation is CSGSQRGGTEAFF.

This clone was recorded many times. The chain employs TRBV7-9 and TRBJ1-2; 8 nucleotides line up with TRBD1. Germline-derived CDR1 and CDR2 are SEHNR and FQNEAQ (reference sequence). The CDR3 is made up of 15 amino acids. V lost 1 base and J lost 8; bases outside the gene matches: 9. The CDR3 region is CASSLVETGAKGYTF. For the CDR3, the DNA is TGTGCCAGCAGCTTAGTAGAGACAGGGGCGAAAGGCTACACCTTC. The full variable domain, with the rest looked up from reference TRBV7-9 and TRBJ1-2, is DTGVSQNPRHKITKRGQNVTFRCDPISEHNRLYWYRQTLGQGPEFLTYFQNEAQLEKSRLLSDRFSAERPKGSFSTLEIQRTEQGDSAMYLCASSLVETGAKGYTFGSGTRLTVV.

On this clone itself: A read error may be the cause here, since a much bigger clone is one base away. This rearrangement joins TRBV7-9 to TRBJ1-4; no firm D call. The CDR3 length is 11 residues. CDR1 and CDR2 from the germline V gene are SEHNR and FQNEAQ (reference sequence). CDR3 DNA: TGTGCCGGCAGCTCCCAAGGACGGACGTTTTTT. Translation: CAGSSQGRTFF.

This clone was seen only a few times. This chain joins TRBV4-3 and TRBJ2-2, with 7 bases that match TRBD1. The germline CDR1 and CDR2 sequences are LGHNA and YSLEER. The CDR3 loop spans 17 amino acids. The ends lost 0 bases at V and 6 bases at J; junction bases unmatched: 10. The CDR3 coding sequence is TGCGCCAGCAGCCAAGATCCACAGGGGCCCGTAGCCGGGGAGCTGTTTTTT. Protein sequence: CASSQDPQGPVAGELFF.

The CDR3 here is CASTGRGSGPSYEQYF. The CDR3 region has the DNA TGTGCCAGCACCGGGCGGGGGTCAGGGCCTTCCTACGAGCAGTACTTC. The chain couples TRBV25-1 to TRBJ2-7; 7 bases match TRBD2. There are 16 residues in the CDR3. CDR1 and CDR2 (germline): MGHDK, SYGVNS. The V gene end was trimmed by 7 bases and the J gene end by 1 base; junction bases not matched to a gene: 13.

On this clone: One junction end does not reproduce the germline sequence, and a read error may be involved. The chain recombines TRBV3-1 with TRBJ1-1; TRBD1 might be the D (5 bases). The CDR3 totals 13 residues. The germline V gene encodes CDR1 LGHDT and CDR2 YNNKEL (reference sequence). The CDR3 sequence: CVSVGEMNTEAFF. The CDR3 DNA is TGTGTCAGCGTGGGGGAAATGAACACTGAAGCTTTCTTT.

This clone was recorded once. At one end, the junction sequence differs from germline, possibly due to a read error. CDR3 residues: CASSRGTAYEQYF. The CDR3 nucleotides read TGTGCTAGCAGCCGCGGGACAGCCTACGAGCAGTACTTC. The chain joins TRBV7-7 to TRBJ2-7, with D maybe TRBD1 (7 bases). CDR1 and CDR2 from the germline V gene are SSHAT and FNYEAQ (reference sequence). The CDR3 spans 13 residues.

This clone was detected many times. Other DNA variants within this sample encode the same CDR3. J is TRBJ2-3 and V is TRBV6-1; 7 nucleotides agree with TRBD2. With 7 bases clipped from V and 5 bases from J, the junction kept 18 bases outside the gene matches. Germline V CDR1 and CDR2: MNHNS, SASEGT. CDR3 length: 17 amino acids. The CDR3 DNA reads as TGTGCCAGCACTGGGGGGGGTAGTGAATCGAGTGTAGATACGCAGTATTTT. Translated: CASTGGGSESSVDTQYF.

The sample holds many counts of this clone. The chain has TRBV20-1 and TRBJ2-5; the match to TRBD2 covers 7 bases. Germline V gives CDR1 DFQATT, CDR2 SNEGSKA (reference sequence). CDR3 size: 18 residues. J gave up 3 bases and V 0 bases, and 16 bases lay outside the gene matches. Here the CDR3 reads CSARDPIAGAFVKETQYF. CDR3 DNA sequence: TGCAGTGCTAGAGACCCTATTGCGGGAGCTTTCGTTAAAGAGACCCAGTACTTC.

This clone was counted at least ten times. The J gene is TRBJ1-6, the V gene TRBV28; D remains ambiguous. This CDR3 has 15 amino acids. Trimming cost V 2 bases and J 0 bases, with 5 bases left between them. Germline V gene sequence: CDR1 MDHEN, CDR2 SYDVKM. This CDR3 is CASSLRSSYNSPLHF. The CDR3 nucleotides are TGTGCCAGCAGTTTAAGGAGCTCCTATAATTCACCCCTCCACTTT.

The sample holds many counts of this clone. The chain is built from TRBV28 and TRBJ1-5; D perhaps matches TRBD1 (6 bases). The length of the CDR3 is 16 residues. Germline values: CDR1 MDHEN, CDR2 SYDVKM. V was clipped by 11 bases and J by 6 bases, with 26 bases between them. The CDR3 sequence: CAGGGEGGPGGQPQHF. CDR3 coding DNA: TGTGCCGGGGGGGGAGAAGGGGGTCCGGGTGGTCAGCCCCAGCATTTT.

The sample holds many counts of this clone. J is TRBJ2-7 and V is TRBV7-2; D gene ambiguous. The V gene lost 3 bases and the J gene lost 3 bases, with 6 bases spanning the gap. The CDR3 is 12 residues long. In germline, CDR1 is SGHTA, CDR2 FQGNSA. CDR3 region: CASSFALYEQYF. CDR3 sequence (DNA): TGTGCCAGCAGCTTTGCCCTCTACGAGCAGTACTTC.

This clone was found many times. This chain joins TRBV7-6 and TRBJ2-1; TRBD1 is a possible D gene (5 bases). Germline CDR1 and CDR2: SGHVS and FNYEAQ. Deletions cut 5 bases from V and 9 bases from J, with 14 bases between. The CDR3 runs 13 residues. The CDR3 DNA reads TGTGCCAGCAGCGTTACAGGTGTCGGTGAGCAGTTCTTC. This encodes CASSVTGVGEQFF. The full variable domain, in which reference TRBV7-6 and TRBJ2-1 provide the parts outside the CDR3, is GAGVSQSPRYKVTKRGQDVALRCDPISGHVSLYWYRQALGQGPEFLTYFNYEAQQDKSGLPNDRFSAERPEGSISTLTIQRTEQRDSAMYRCASSVTGVGEQFFGPGTRLTVL.

There are a few counts of this clone. This chain connects TRBV6-2 or TRBV6-3 to TRBJ1-5; D unclear. V lost 2 bases, J lost 4 bases, and 21 bases lay in between. Germline-derived CDR1 and CDR2 are MNHEY and SVGEGT. CDR3 size: 18 residues. The CDR3 spells CASSYDPDWRVGNQPQHF. CDR3 coding DNA: TGTGCCAGCAGTTACGACCCCGACTGGAGGGTTGGTAATCAGCCCCAGCATTTT.

The chain has TRBV7-2 and TRBJ2-1; D is possibly TRBD1 (5 bases). V lost 5 bases and J 7 bases, leaving 15 bases between the germline ends. There are 14 residues in the CDR3. CDR1 and CDR2 (germline): SGHTA, FQGNSA. This chain's CDR3 is CASSLSRVSNEQFF. The CDR3 nucleotides are TGTGCCAGCAGCCTGTCCAGGGTTTCAAATGAGCAGTTCTTC.